This paragraph reports one TCR beta chain. The record originates from a study of OX40 agonist ivuxolimab in advanced cancers. CDR1 MNHNS and CDR2 SASEGT come from the germline V gene. The CDR3 runs to 14 residues. V lost 3 bases and J 6 bases, leaving 12 bases between the germline ends. The assay was immunoSEQ multiplex PCR, and TCRdb's table has in-frame clones only and misses some. The data contain under 85,000 clones, about 93% of them singletons. This chain joins TRBV6-1 and TRBJ2-1, with D possibly matching TRBD2 (6 bases). The source of this sequence is an adult with an advanced solid tumor such as melanoma, head and neck, liver or kidney cancer. The source was CD4+ or CD8+ T cells sorted from blood, collected in a trial of the OX40 agonist ivuxolimab. The CDR3 bases are TGTGCCAGCAGTGACGCGGGGAGCAGCAATGAGCAGTTCTTC. It yields the protein CASSDAGSSNEQFF.